The 19 T cell receptor beta chains in this list originate from one sample, sequenced in a study of PD-1 blockade in classical Hodgkin lymphoma. Some clones are missing from TCRdb's copy, which holds only in-frame ones; the method was immunoSEQ multiplex PCR. Here the sample spans about 27,000 clones, about 83% being singletons. Following autologous stem cell transplantation, relapse occurred in every patient, and exposure to brentuximab vedotin varied. Purified CD4+ T cells were obtained from thawed PBMCs through magnetic negative selection. Sequenced material: CD4+ T cells from blood, taken at baseline. The receptor set was obtained from a human donor with classical Hodgkin lymphoma.

The chain recombines TRBV7-2 with TRBJ2-1; TRBD1 is a possible D gene (6 bases). Trimming pared 1 base from V and 5 bases from J, leaving 9 bases between. In germline, CDR1 is SGHTA, CDR2 FQGNSA. The CDR3 length is 14 residues. CDR3 sequence reads: CASSLGTENNEQFF. CDR3 sequence (DNA): TGTGCCAGCAGCTTAGGGACAGAAAACAATGAGCAGTTCTTC.

This chain connects TRBV7-9 to TRBJ1-3, with D hard to call. The ends were cut back, 1 base at V and 3 bases at J, with 7 bases in the middle. The CDR3 consists of 14 residues. Germline V gene data show CDR1 as SEHNR and CDR2 as FQNEAQ (reference sequence). In DNA form, the CDR3 reads TGTGCCAGCAGCTTAGAGCAGATTGGAAACACCATATATTTT. Its translation is CASSLEQIGNTIYF. Filled out from reference TRBV7-9 and TRBJ1-3, the complete variable domain reads DTGVSQNPRHKITKRGQNVTFRCDPISEHNRLYWYRQTLGQGPEFLTYFQNEAQLEKSRLLSDRFSAERPKGSFSTLEIQRTEQGDSAMYLCASSLEQIGNTIYFGEGSWLTVV.

This chain links TRBV18 with TRBJ1-5; a possible D gene is TRBD1 (5 bases). The CDR3 is 14 residues long. With 1 base removed from V and 4 bases from J, the gap between germline ends came to 8 bases. Germline values: CDR1 KGHSH, CDR2 LQKENI. In DNA, the CDR3 is TGTGCCAGCTCACCACTGACAGTGAATCAGCCCCAGCATTTT. Its translation: CASSPLTVNQPQHF.

For this clone: Relative to the germline gene, one junction end is altered; a read error may explain this. The genes are TRBV12-5 and TRBJ2-5, with D perhaps TRBD2 (6 bases). The CDR3 totals 11 residues. In germline, CDR1 is LGHNT, CDR2 FRNRAP. The DNA of the CDR3 is TGTGCTAGTGGTTTTTGTTTGCGGGGCCACTTC. Translating it yields CASGFCLRGHF.

The J gene is TRBJ2-5, the V gene TRBV29-1; a weak D match, TRBD2 (6 bases). V lost 2 bases, J lost 5 bases, and 21 bases lay in between. The CDR3 length is 16 residues. CDR1 is SQVTM, CDR2 ANQGSEA, per germline. The DNA for the CDR3 is TGCAGCGTTGAAAGTAAAGAGGGGAGGTGGGTGGAGACCCAGTACTTC. Encoded protein: CSVESKEGRWVETQYF. Drawing the rest from reference TRBV29-1 and TRBJ2-5, the complete variable domain is SAVISQKPSRDICQRGTSLTIQCQVDSQVTMMFWYRQQPGQSLTLIATANQGSEATYESGFVIDKFPISRPNLTFSTLTVSNMSPEDSSIYLCSVESKEGRWVETQYFGPGTRLLVL.

The chain employs TRBV6-5 and TRBJ1-2; D uncertain. Germline V gene lookup returns CDR1 MNHEY and CDR2 SVGAGI. The V gene lost 2 bases and the J gene lost 0 bases, with 10 bases spanning the gap. CDR3 size: 15 residues. CDR3 DNA sequence: TGTGCCAGCAGTTACGGACCCGGGGCTAACTATGGCTACACCTTC. It encodes CASSYGPGANYGYTF.

The V gene is TRBV28, the J gene TRBJ2-2; D gene ambiguous. Per the germline V gene, CDR1 is MDHEN and CDR2 is SYDVKM. The CDR3 has 14 amino acids. Between the trimmed V and J ends, which lost 3 bases and 0 bases, there was a span of 5 bases. CDR3: CASSLAPNTGELFF. The DNA for the CDR3 is TGTGCCAGCAGTTTGGCCCCGAACACCGGGGAGCTGTTTTTT.

The chain uses TRBV14 and TRBJ1-1; no clear D. The CDR3 sequence is 13 residues long. CDR1 and CDR2 (germline): SGHDN, FVKESK. V lost 4 bases, J lost 0 bases, and 6 bases lay in between. Written as DNA, the CDR3 is TGTGCCAGCAGCCTTACACTGAACACTGAAGCTTTCTTT. It encodes CASSLTLNTEAFF.

The chain carries TRBV5-4 and TRBJ1-2, with 10 bases lining up with TRBD1. The CDR3 extends over 17 amino acids. Losses at the gene ends were 0 bases for V and 8 bases for J; bases not matched to a gene: 13. In germline, CDR1 is SGHNT, CDR2 YYREEE (reference sequence). CDR3 amino acids: CASSLAGTGDSTGGYTF. As DNA, the CDR3 is TGTGCCAGCAGCTTGGCCGGGACAGGGGACTCTACGGGGGGCTACACCTTC.

The table lists this clone with a count of one. The chain is built from TRBV11-3 and TRBJ2-2, with 12 positions matching TRBD1. The V gene end was trimmed by 5 bases and the J gene end by 7 bases; junction bases not matched to a gene: 8. Germline V gene lookup returns CDR1 SGHNT and CDR2 YENEEA. CDR3 length: 16 amino acids. CDR3 nucleotide sequence: TGTGCCAGCAGCGCAACCGGGACAGGGGGCGGCGGGGAGCTGTTTTTT. Protein product: CASSATGTGGGGELFF.

The chain has TRBV5-6 and TRBJ2-3; tentatively, D is TRBD2 (5 bases). Trimming left V 4 bases short and J 8 bases short, with 8 bases between. The CDR3 has 11 amino acids. The V gene's germline CDR1 is SGHDT and CDR2 YYEEEE. The CDR3 bases are TGTGCCAGCAGCGTAGGAGGTACGCAGTATTTT. This encodes CASSVGGTQYF.

V and J are TRBV28 and TRBJ1-5; D call uncertain. This CDR3 spans 14 amino acids. The V end lost 2 bases, the J end lost 2 bases, and 7 bases lay between the germline ends. Germline V gene lookup returns CDR1 MDHEN and CDR2 SYDVKM. CDR3 nucleotides: TGTGCCAGCAGTTTAAGGATAGGCAATCAGCCCCAGCATTTT. Amino acid sequence: CASSLRIGNQPQHF.

The chain has TRBV7-3 and TRBJ1-1; D perhaps matches TRBD1 (6 bases). The CDR3 is made up of 13 amino acids. Trimming removed 5 bases at V and 8 bases at J, with 15 bases between. Germline V gene sequence: CDR1 SGHTA, CDR2 FQGTGA. The CDR3 bases are TGTGCCAGCAGCCGGATCCTACAGGGCGAAGCTTTCTTT. Translated: CASSRILQGEAFF.

This chain links TRBV11-2 with TRBJ2-3, with TRBD2 as a possible D gene (5 bases). V was pared by 5 bases and J by 5 bases, with 8 bases between. This CDR3 is built from 12 residues. Germline CDR1 is SGHAT and CDR2 is FQNNGV. CDR3: CASSLLGDTQYF. The DNA of the CDR3 is TGTGCCAGCAGCCTACTAGGAGATACGCAGTATTTT.

This chain connects TRBV6-5 to TRBJ2-7; 9 bases are shared with TRBD1. The germline V gene encodes CDR1 MNHEY and CDR2 SVGAGI. V was pared by 5 bases and J by 5 bases, with 10 bases of the junction left unmatched. This CDR3 contains 15 residues. Here the CDR3 reads CASSGSGQGRDEQYF. CDR3 nucleotides: TGTGCCAGCAGTGGGTCGGGACAGGGTAGAGACGAGCAGTACTTC.

This chain joins TRBV2 and TRBJ2-1; possibly TRBD1 for D (5 bases). Germline values: CDR1 SNHLY, CDR2 FYNNEI. Trimming took 7 bases from V and 7 from J, leaving 14 bases between them. The CDR3 extends over 13 amino acids. CDR3 DNA sequence: TGTGCCAGCATCCAGGGTCTTAATAATGAGCAGTTCTTC. Its translation is CASIQGLNNEQFF.

The V call is TRBV27, the J call TRBJ2-3; 15 bases line up with TRBD2. CDR3 length equals 20 residues. The J segment lost 4 bases and the V segment lost 2 bases, leaving 13 bases of the junction unmatched. The germline V gene encodes CDR1 MNHEY and CDR2 SMNVEV (reference sequence). This CDR3 reads CASSLRPPGGLAGGADTQYF. In nucleotides, the CDR3 is TGTGCCAGCAGTTTAAGGCCCCCCGGGGGACTAGCGGGGGGAGCAGATACGCAGTATTTT.

This chain joins TRBV19 and TRBJ2-2; D remains ambiguous. Per the germline V gene, CDR1 is LNHDA and CDR2 is SQIVND (reference sequence). Deletions cut 5 bases from V and 0 bases from J, with 16 bases between. The CDR3 is 17 amino acids. DNA for the CDR3: TGTGCCAGTAGTCTGTTCGTCGTGATCTCGAACACCGGGGAGCTGTTTTTT. This sequence encodes CASSLFVVISNTGELFF. Complete variable domain (other parts from reference TRBV19 and TRBJ2-2): DGGITQSPKYLFRKEGQNVTLSCEQNLNHDAMYWYRQDPGQGLRLIYYSQIVNDFQKGDIAEGYSVSREKKESFPLTVTSAQKNPTAFYLCASSLFVVISNTGELFFGEGSRLTVL.

The chain joins TRBV30 to TRBJ1-1, with 12 bases that match TRBD1. The trim removed 2 bases at V and 3 bases at J, leaving 10 bases unmatched. The CDR3 spans 17 residues. Germline V gene data show CDR1 as GTSNPN and CDR2 as SVGIG (reference sequence). DNA of the CDR3: TGTGCCTGGAGTACCGGGACAGGGGGCTTTCTGGACACTGAAGCTTTCTTT. This sequence encodes CAWSTGTGGFLDTEAFF.